Sequencing of this TCR beta chain was carried out in a study of PD-L1 blockade in urothelial cancer (dated by TCRdb to 2017 to 2019). In the study overall: Therapy was started in the mid-2010s for all patients, and atezolizumab 1,200 mg was administered intravenously every 3 weeks. About nine tenths of the roughly 29 patients were males with bladder-origin urothelial cancer, and about 65% of the 29 reported a prior smoking history. An ECOG performance status of 0 or 1 was recorded for the patients, and 0 to 3 prior chemotherapy regimens had been received by the patients. Blood samples were analyzed at two time points: 3 weeks after treatment start (second dose) and 6 weeks after treatment start. Blood samples gave a median of 141,255 T cells and 80,000 or so unique TCRs, with a median clonality of approximately 0.08. Somatic, immune and clinical correlates of response to PD-L1 blockade with atezolizumab in urothelial cancer were the focus of an exploratory multi-omic analysis. Pretreatment tumor samples and matched peripheral blood, collected serially before and after atezolizumab treatment, underwent TCR sequencing. Durable clinical benefit meant progression-free survival longer than 6 months, and TCR features were also tested against progression-free and overall survival. In the same patients who had TCR sequencing, pretreatment tumors also underwent whole exome sequencing and RNA sequencing. Durable clinical benefit was achieved by nine patients but not by the remaining 20. Pretreatment blood TCR-seq was available for about 27 patients, at least one posttreatment blood collection was obtained for some 25 patients, and tumor TCR-seq was available for some 25 patients. Study-wide findings and limitations: Because of the small sample size (n ≈ 31) and the many exploratory analyses performed, the results are intended to be regarded as hypothesis-generating. A pretreatment peripheral blood TCR clonality below the median was linked to improved progression-free and overall survival. Patients with durable benefit showed greater expansion of tumor-associated TCR clones in peripheral blood 3 weeks after starting treatment (n = 22, p = 0.022).

The time point label, read with the paper, signifies: peripheral blood 6 weeks after treatment start. A total of roughly 31 patients with locally advanced or metastatic urothelial carcinoma, treated at Memorial Sloan Kettering on a trial protocol, made up the cohort. Peripheral blood mononuclear cells were collected pretreatment and during treatment, at between 1 and 8 total time points per patient. The Qiagen DNeasy Blood extraction kit was used to purify genomic DNA from total PBMCs and tumor samples. PBMCs were collected pretreatment and during treatment, and were isolated and stored as previously described. V is pared back by 7 bases and J by 12 bases, with 19 bases lying between the germline termini. The CDR3 runs 12 residues from the cysteine to the phenylalanine. Just CDR3 DNA is preserved here, 36 bases in frame from base 1. Taken from the germline V gene, the CDR1 and CDR2 loops are SQVTM and ANQGSEA.

Synthetic TCR analog templates were spiked into each PCR to estimate absolute template abundance from read counts. TCRbeta CDR3 regions were amplified from genomic DNA with bias-controlled V and J gene primers using the immunoSEQ assay. Sequencing of rearranged TCRbeta segments was performed at approximately 20X coverage. The authors' analysis ran thus. Clustering was used to correct sequencing errors, and CDR3s were annotated against IMGT so that V, D and J genes could be assigned. Downstream analyses used only productive TCRbeta rearrangements and left out out-of-frame or stop-codon sequences. Clonality was computed as one minus Shannon entropy normalized by the log of the number of unique productive sequences. Clones differing between time points or between blood and tumor were identified by Fisher's exact test with Benjamini-Hochberg correction at adjusted p below 0.01. This is the immuneACCESS table as TCRdb keeps it, with only in-frame sequences that have V and J called. A part of the clones is gone; compared with another copy, unresolved V genes explain less than half, and the rest is unexplained. Clone size and the V and J calls come from that table; the DNA yielded D and trimming. The sample profile shows about 45,000 clones; roughly 86% of them were found once. Of the sample, around 13% is held by the ten largest clones.

Of note for this clone: Its antigen remains undetermined. Base quality data are lacking; no much larger clone is found one base away.

Sequenced here: PBMCs, sampled around atezolizumab (anti-PD-L1) treatment. This clonotype was obtained from a man aged 55 to 69 with urothelial cancer. The chain is made from TRBV29-1 and TRBJ2-1; TRBD1 is a weak D gene call, 6 bases matching. CDR3 region: CSALPDSQGQFF. The sequenced DNA: TGCAGCGCCCTGCCGGACAGCCAAGGGCAGTTCTTC.